This TCR beta chain comes out of a study of beta chain features in type 1 diabetes. As every portion of the isolated RNA was reverse transcribed, the sequencing read expressed TCRB transcripts. Some clones are missing from TCRdb's copy, which holds only in-frame ones; the method was immunoSEQ multiplex PCR. The table lists some 150,000 clones, roughly 11% of them singletons. The CDR3 is 14 amino acids. Germline CDR1 is LNHDA and CDR2 is SQIVND (reference sequence). V gave up 5 bases and J gave up 6 bases, with 13 bases separating them. This clone was recorded a few times. Cells sorted by CD45RO/CCR7/CD25/CD127/CD95/CD27 comprised CD4+ naive, central memory, regulatory and stem cell-like memory cells.

This receptor was obtained from a man between 18 and 35 years old in good health. Material for sequencing was central memory CD4+ T cells from blood. This chain connects TRBV19 to TRBJ2-2; TRBD2 is a possible D gene (5 bases). The CDR3 DNA follows: TGTGCCAGTAGTTCGTGGGAGATCGCCGGGGAGCTGTTTTTT. Protein: CASSSWEIAGELFF.